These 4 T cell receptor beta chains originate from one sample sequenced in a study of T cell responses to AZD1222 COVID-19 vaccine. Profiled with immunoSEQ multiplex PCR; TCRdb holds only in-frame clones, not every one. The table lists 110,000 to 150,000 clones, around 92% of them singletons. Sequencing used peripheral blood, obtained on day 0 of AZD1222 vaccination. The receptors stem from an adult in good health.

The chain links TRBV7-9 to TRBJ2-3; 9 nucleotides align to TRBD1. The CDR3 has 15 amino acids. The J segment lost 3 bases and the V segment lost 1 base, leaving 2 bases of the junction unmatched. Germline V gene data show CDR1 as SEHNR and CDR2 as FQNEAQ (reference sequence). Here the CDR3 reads CASSLGDRETDTQYF. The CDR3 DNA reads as TGTGCCAGCAGCTTAGGGGACAGGGAAACAGATACGCAGTATTTT.

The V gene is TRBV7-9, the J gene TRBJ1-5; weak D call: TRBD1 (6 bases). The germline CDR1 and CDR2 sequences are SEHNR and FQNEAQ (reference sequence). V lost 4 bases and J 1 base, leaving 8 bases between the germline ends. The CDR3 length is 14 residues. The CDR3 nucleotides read TGTGCCAGCAGCTCAGACAGGAGCAATCAGCCCCAGCATTTT. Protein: CASSSDRSNQPQHF.

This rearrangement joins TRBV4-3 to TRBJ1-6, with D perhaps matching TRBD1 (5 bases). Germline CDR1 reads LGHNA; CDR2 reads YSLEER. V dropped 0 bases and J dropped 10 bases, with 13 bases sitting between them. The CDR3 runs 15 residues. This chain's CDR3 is CASSQDGGSRSPLHF. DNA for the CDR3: TGCGCCAGCAGCCAAGATGGGGGGTCTCGATCACCCCTCCACTTT.

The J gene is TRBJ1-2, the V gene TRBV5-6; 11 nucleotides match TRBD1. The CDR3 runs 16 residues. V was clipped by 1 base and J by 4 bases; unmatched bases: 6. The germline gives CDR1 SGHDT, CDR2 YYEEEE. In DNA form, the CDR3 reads TGTGCCAGCAGCTTGTCCCCAGGACAGGGGGCCTATGGCTACACCTTC. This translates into CASSLSPGQGAYGYTF.